This entry lists 16 T cell receptor beta chains sequenced from one sample in a study of shared clonotypes between healthy human individuals. Only in-frame clones appear in the TCRdb table, and some are missing; sequencing was by immunoSEQ multiplex PCR. The sample contains about 590,000 clones, about 95% of which appear only once. In the naive CD8 group, cells lacked CD45RO and were positively selected for CCR7, so terminally differentiated effector memory CD45RA+ cells were left out. Sample: naive CD8+ T cells sorted from blood. These receptors all come from a woman younger than 45 in good health.

This chain uses TRBV7-8 with TRBJ2-2; D possibly corresponds to TRBD1 (6 bases). V was shortened by 2 bases and J by 2 bases, with 9 bases between the two germline ends. Germline lookup yields CDR1 SGHVS and CDR2 FQNEAQ. The CDR3 loop spans 15 amino acids. CDR3 bases: TGTGCCAGCAGCTTATTGGACAGCAACACCGGGGAGCTGTTTTTT. Translating it yields CASSLLDSNTGELFF. Filled out from reference TRBV7-8 and TRBJ2-2, the complete variable domain reads GAGVSQSPRYKVAKRGQDVALRCDPISGHVSLFWYQQALGQGPEFLTYFQNEAQLDKSGLPSDRFFAERPEGSVSTLKIQRTQQEDSAVYLCASSLLDSNTGELFFGEGSRLTVL.

This rearrangement joins TRBV11-2 to TRBJ2-2; 10 nucleotides line up with TRBD2. CDR1 and CDR2 from the germline V gene are SGHAT and FQNNGV. Trimming removed 0 bases from V and 5 bases from J; junction bases left unmatched: 9. The CDR3 is 18 amino acids. The CDR3 region has the DNA TGTGCCAGCAGCTTAGAGGTCCTAGCGGGAGACAGGACCGGGGAGCTGTTTTTT. This translates into CASSLEVLAGDRTGELFF.

This sequence joins TRBV11-2 and TRBJ2-7; D unclear. The CDR3 is made up of 13 amino acids. The V gene's germline CDR1 is SGHAT and CDR2 FQNNGV. V was trimmed by 5 bases and J by 2 bases, leaving 10 bases between them. The CDR3 is CASSQSHTYEQYF. The CDR3 DNA reads TGTGCCAGCAGCCAGAGTCATACCTACGAGCAGTACTTC. The variable domain in full, completed from reference TRBV11-2 and TRBJ2-7, reads EAGVAQSPRYKIIEKRQSVAFWCNPISGHATLYWYQQILGQGPKLLIQFQNNGVVDDSQLPKDRFSAERLKGVDSTLKIQPAKLEDSAVYLCASSQSHTYEQYFGPGTRLTVT.

The chain uses TRBV29-1 and TRBJ2-7; 8 positions agree with TRBD1. Per the germline V gene, CDR1 is SQVTM and CDR2 is ANQGSEA. CDR3 length: 13 amino acids. The V and J ends lost 7 bases and 7 bases, in that order; junction bases with no gene match: 12. The CDR3 spells CSAGGQGRGEQYF. The CDR3 DNA follows: TGCAGCGCCGGAGGACAGGGAAGGGGGGAGCAGTACTTC.

This chain connects TRBV7-8 to TRBJ1-4; possibly TRBD1 for D (6 bases). The V gene lost 5 bases and the J gene lost 0 bases, with 16 bases spanning the gap. There are 17 residues in the CDR3. CDR1 SGHVS and CDR2 FQNEAQ come from the germline V gene. CDR3 protein: CASSAPGQYPTNEKLFF. In DNA, the CDR3 is TGTGCCAGCAGCGCACCCGGACAGTACCCAACTAATGAAAAACTGTTTTTT.

The rearrangement uses TRBV9 and TRBJ2-5, with TRBD1 identical over 7 bases. The DNA end is more similar to TRBJ2-7, so the J call may be wrong. CDR1 is SGDLS, CDR2 YYNGEE, per germline. This CDR3 has 12 residues. The chain's CDR3 is CASSGQGGEQYF. The CDR3 DNA is TGTGCCAGCAGCGGACAGGGCGGCGAGCAGTACTTC.

The chain joins TRBV11-3 to TRBJ1-2; D gene ambiguous. Germline V gives CDR1 SGHNT, CDR2 YENEEA. This CDR3 is built from 16 residues. The ends were cut back, 0 bases at V and 4 bases at J, with 15 bases in the middle. This CDR3 is CASSLEVGQRSYGYTF. The CDR3 coding sequence is TGTGCCAGCAGCTTAGAAGTAGGGCAGAGATCCTATGGCTACACCTTC.

J is TRBJ2-3 and V is TRBV14; TRBD1 matches at 8 bases. Germline V gene lookup returns CDR1 SGHDN and CDR2 FVKESK. J lost 2 bases, V lost 0 bases, and 4 bases had no gene match. The CDR3 spans 16 residues. The CDR3 sequence: CASSQDDRGDTDTQYF. Here the CDR3 DNA reads TGTGCCAGCAGCCAAGATGACAGGGGAGACACAGATACGCAGTATTTT.

V is TRBV2 and J is TRBJ1-2; possibly TRBD1 for D (5 bases). Germline CDR1 and CDR2: SNHLY and FYNNEI. With 8 bases removed from V and 4 bases from J, the gap between germline ends came to 14 bases. The CDR3 runs 13 residues. The DNA for the CDR3 is TGTGCCAGCGTGCTGGGGCTCGGCTATGGCTACACCTTC. Translated, it gives CASVLGLGYGYTF.

The chain employs TRBV2 and TRBJ2-1, with D tentatively TRBD2 (6 bases). V dropped 4 bases and J dropped 8 bases, with 21 bases sitting between them. This CDR3 comprises 16 residues. Germline CDR1 is SNHLY and CDR2 is FYNNEI. The CDR3 region is CASSAAGGRGRDEQFF. CDR3 DNA sequence: TGTGCCAGCAGTGCCGCCGGGGGTAGAGGGAGAGATGAGCAGTTCTTC.

The CDR3 DNA follows: TGTGCCAGCATACGGCAGGACCGGAGGGAGCAGTTCTTC. Its translation is CASIRQDRREQFF. This chain uses TRBV28 with TRBJ2-1; perhaps TRBD2 as D (5 bases). Trimming left V 7 bases short and J 10 bases short, with 17 bases between. Germline V gene sequence: CDR1 MDHEN, CDR2 SYDVKM. The CDR3 covers 13 residues.

The genes are TRBV6-4 and TRBJ1-2; D uncertain. V lost 4 bases and J 0 bases, leaving 6 bases between the germline ends. Germline assignment: CDR1 MRHNA and CDR2 SNTAGT. This CDR3 has 13 residues. This CDR3 is CASSVRANYGYTF. DNA for the CDR3: TGTGCCAGCAGTGTAAGAGCTAACTATGGCTACACCTTC.

The chain couples TRBV19 to TRBJ1-5; D unclear. The germline gives CDR1 LNHDA, CDR2 SQIVND (reference sequence). The V gene lost 5 bases and the J gene lost 4 bases, with 9 bases spanning the gap. The CDR3 covers 13 residues. CDR3 residues: CASSSGRNQPQHF. The CDR3 DNA reads as TGTGCCAGTAGTTCGGGAAGGAATCAGCCCCAGCATTTT.

This chain connects TRBV7-9 to TRBJ2-5; D remains ambiguous. CDR3 length: 13 residues. V lost 2 bases to trimming and J lost 1 base, with 5 bases between them. Germline V gives CDR1 SEHNR, CDR2 FQNEAQ (reference sequence). This CDR3 is CASSLNLQETQYF. CDR3 DNA: TGTGCCAGCAGCTTAAACCTCCAAGAGACCCAGTACTTC. The complete variable domain, with remaining parts taken from reference TRBV7-9 and TRBJ2-5, reads DTGVSQNPRHKITKRGQNVTFRCDPISEHNRLYWYRQTLGQGPEFLTYFQNEAQLEKSRLLSDRFSAERPKGSFSTLEIQRTEQGDSAMYLCASSLNLQETQYFGPGTRLLVL.

The rearrangement joins TRBV6-5 to TRBJ2-3, with a possible D match to TRBD2 (5 bases). Trimming took off 0 bases at V and 4 bases at J, with 14 bases between the two ends. The CDR3 consists of 16 residues. Germline V gene data show CDR1 as MNHEY and CDR2 as SVGAGI. CDR3: CASSYSRGERADTQYF. The CDR3 DNA follows: TGTGCCAGCAGTTACTCCCGGGGTGAGAGGGCAGATACGCAGTATTTT.

The rearrangement uses TRBV5-6 and TRBJ2-7; D gene unclear. CDR3 length: 15 residues. The V gene lost 4 bases and the J gene lost 1 base, with 15 bases spanning the gap. Per germline, CDR1 SGHDT and CDR2 YYEEEE. The CDR3 protein is CASSPDSFTSYEQYF. The CDR3 DNA reads as TGTGCCAGCAGCCCCGACTCTTTTACGTCCTACGAGCAGTACTTC.